This is a list of T cell receptor beta chains from one sample in a study of T cells in localized non-small cell lung cancer. TCRdb's table, derived via immunoSEQ multiplex PCR, lists solely in-frame clones and lacks some. Of 90,000 or so clones listed, about 87% are singletons. The sample in question was peripheral blood, obtained before any cancer treatment. The receptors shown here come from a man aged 35-75 years with stage I squamous cell lung carcinoma. Each CDR3 is given with its conserved first and last residue. The order of the fields is D gene, J gene, V gene, CDR3 protein, CDR3 DNA. The D gene is left open where the match is weak.

d_gene: .
j_gene: TRBJ2-3
v_gene: TRBV2
CDR3aa: CASSIEGTGTDTQYF
CDR3nt: TGTGCCAGCAGTATCGAGGGAACGGGCACAGATACGCAGTATTTT

d_gene: TRBD1
j_gene: TRBJ2-3
v_gene: TRBV5-5
CDR3aa: CASSLLRQGSLTTQYF
CDR3nt: TGTGCCAGCAGCTTACTCCGACAGGGTAGCCTTACCACGCAGTATTTT

d_gene: TRBD1
j_gene: TRBJ2-2
v_gene: TRBV5-1
CDR3aa: CASSQGQGASGELFF
CDR3nt: TGCGCCAGCAGCCAGGGACAGGGGGCCTCCGGGGAGCTGTTTTTT

d_gene: .
j_gene: TRBJ1-1
v_gene: TRBV18
CDR3aa: CASSPMDGGAFF
CDR3nt: TGTGCCAGCTCACCGATGGACGGAGGAGCTTTCTTT

d_gene: TRBD2
j_gene: TRBJ2-2
v_gene: TRBV10-3
CDR3aa: CAISETNSGGARNTGELFF
CDR3nt: TGTGCCATCAGCGAAACAAATAGCGGGGGGGCCAGGAACACCGGGGAGCTGTTTTTT

d_gene: TRBD2
j_gene: TRBJ2-4
v_gene: TRBV7-2
CDR3aa: CASSSTSGGGNIQYF
CDR3nt: TGTGCCAGCAGCTCCACTAGCGGGGGAGGAAACATTCAGTACTTC

d_gene: TRBD1
j_gene: TRBJ1-5
v_gene: TRBV2
CDR3aa: CASSGALTGVDQPQHF
CDR3nt: TGTGCCAGCAGTGGGGCATTGACAGGGGTTGATCAGCCCCAGCATTTT

d_gene: TRBD2
j_gene: TRBJ2-7
v_gene: TRBV27
CDR3aa: CASSLRVAGGRNEQYF
CDR3nt: TGTGCCAGCAGTTTAAGGGTAGCGGGGGGGCGAAACGAGCAGTACTTC

d_gene: .
j_gene: TRBJ1-1
v_gene: TRBV7-9
CDR3aa: CASSSLGNTEAFF
CDR3nt: TGTGCCAGCAGCTCGTTGGGGAACACTGAAGCTTTCTTT

d_gene: .
j_gene: TRBJ2-6
v_gene: TRBV4-3
CDR3aa: CASSREKRPSSGANVLTF
CDR3nt: TGCGCCAGCAGCAGAGAGAAAAGACCGAGCTCTGGGGCCAACGTCCTGACTTTC

d_gene: TRBD2
j_gene: TRBJ2-7
v_gene: TRBV7-9
CDR3aa: CASSLTPLRGGGALYEQYF
CDR3nt: TGTGCCAGCAGCTTAACCCCCCTAAGAGGCGGGGGGGCCCTCTACGAGCAGTACTTC

d_gene: .
j_gene: TRBJ2-4
v_gene: TRBV12-5
CDR3aa: CASGVRTLAKNIQYF
CDR3nt: TGTGCTAGTGGGGTCCGTACACTAGCCAAAAACATTCAGTACTTC

d_gene: TRBD1
j_gene: TRBJ2-3
v_gene: TRBV18
CDR3aa: CASSPRTGSADTQYF
CDR3nt: TGTGCCAGCTCACCACGGACAGGGAGCGCAGATACGCAGTATTTT

d_gene: .
j_gene: TRBJ1-1
v_gene: TRBV29-1
CDR3aa: CSVDRGTEAFF
CDR3nt: TGCAGCGTTGACAGGGGCACTGAAGCTTTCTTT

d_gene: .
j_gene: TRBJ1-6
v_gene: TRBV11-2
CDR3aa: CASSFSGRTSSYNSPLHF
CDR3nt: TGTGCCAGCAGCTTCTCCGGCAGGACGAGCTCCTATAATTCACCCCTCCACTTT